This entry lists 4 T cell receptor beta chains sequenced from one sample in a study of beta chain features in type 1 diabetes. Expressed TCRB transcripts were sequenced, since all the RNA that had been isolated was reverse transcribed. TCRdb's copy holds only in-frame clones and misses some; the assay was immunoSEQ multiplex PCR. The table lists about 620,000 clones, around 15% of them singletons. The sequenced material came from naive CD4+ T cells from blood. All receptors come from a man aged 18-30 years in good health.

The chain is built from TRBV7-9 and TRBJ2-7; 9 bases match TRBD1. Germline loops: CDR1 SEHNR, CDR2 FQNEAQ (reference sequence). This CDR3 contains 16 residues. J lost 5 bases, V lost 5 bases, and 13 bases had no gene match. CDR3 residues: CASSLRSGTGSHEQYF. CDR3 nucleotide sequence: TGTGCCAGCAGCCTCCGTTCCGGGACAGGGAGCCACGAGCAGTACTTC.

The rearrangement links TRBV7-9 to TRBJ2-1, with D possibly matching TRBD2 (5 bases). Germline V lookup: CDR1 SEHNR, CDR2 FQNEAQ (reference sequence). The CDR3 sequence is 11 residues long. With 1 base removed from V and 15 bases from J, the gap between germline ends came to 10 bases. The CDR3 loop is CASSLVGEWFF. The CDR3 DNA is TGTGCCAGCAGCTTAGTGGGAGAGTGGTTCTTC.

This clone was recorded once. V and J are TRBV7-9 and TRBJ1-1; no firm D call. Trimming cost V 1 base and J 4 bases, with 13 bases left between them. The germline gives CDR1 SEHNR, CDR2 FQNEAQ (reference sequence). The CDR3 totals 15 residues. The CDR3 is CASSLGFGMGTEAFF. In DNA form, the CDR3 reads TGTGCCAGCAGCTTAGGGTTTGGTATGGGCACTGAAGCTTTCTTT.

J is TRBJ2-7 and V is TRBV21-1; the table's D call, TRBD2, was not checked against the DNA. TRBV21-1 is reported as a pseudogene. The CDR3 has 14 amino acids. CDR3 sequence reads: CASRSSGGGYEQYF. CDR3 coding DNA: TGTGCCAGCAGATCCTCGGGGGGCGGTTACGAGCAGTACTTC.